The sequence of this T cell receptor beta chain was determined in a study of shared clonotypes between healthy human individuals. At the level of the study: Donors consisted of a couple of women and three men between 18 and 49.

Ten or more counts support this clone. The same CDR3 can be traced to other DNA sequences in this sample. The table came from immunoSEQ multiplex PCR; TCRdb's copy has only in-frame clones and leaves some out. The data hold roughly 330,000 clones, with about 74% observed a single time. The germline CDR1 and CDR2 sequences are MNHEY and SVGAGI. V shed 0 bases and J shed 2 bases, with 8 bases lying between them. This CDR3 spans 15 amino acids. The chain combines TRBV6-5 with TRBJ1-5, with D tentatively TRBD1 (5 bases). Sequenced input: memory CD4+ T cells sorted from blood. Subset reported: CD45RA-negative fraction. The origin of this receptor is a man aged 25-45 years in good health. The CDR3 here is CASSYSSGGNQPQHF. CDR3 in DNA: TGTGCCAGCAGTTACTCGTCGGGGGGCAATCAGCCCCAGCATTTT.